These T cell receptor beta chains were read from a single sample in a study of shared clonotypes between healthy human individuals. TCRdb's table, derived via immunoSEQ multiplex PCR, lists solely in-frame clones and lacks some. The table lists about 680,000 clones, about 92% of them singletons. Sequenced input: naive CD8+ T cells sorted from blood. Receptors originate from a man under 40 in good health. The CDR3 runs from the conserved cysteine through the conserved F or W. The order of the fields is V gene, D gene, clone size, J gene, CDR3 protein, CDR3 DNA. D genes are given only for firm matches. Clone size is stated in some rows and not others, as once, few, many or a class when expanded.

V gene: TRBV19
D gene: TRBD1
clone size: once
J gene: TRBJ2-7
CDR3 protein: CASRDRGSYEQYF
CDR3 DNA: TGTGCCAGTAGAGACAGGGGATCCTACGAGCAGTACTTC

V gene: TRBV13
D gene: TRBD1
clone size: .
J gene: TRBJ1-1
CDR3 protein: CASRRTGENRAFF
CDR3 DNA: TGTGCCAGCAGACGGACAGGGGAAAATAGGGCTTTCTTT

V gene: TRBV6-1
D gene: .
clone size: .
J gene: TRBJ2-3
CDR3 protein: CASSEVSTDTQYF
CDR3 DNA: TGTGCCAGCAGTGAAGTATCCACAGATACGCAGTATTTT

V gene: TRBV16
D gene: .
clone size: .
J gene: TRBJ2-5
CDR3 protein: CASSQKFGREETQYF
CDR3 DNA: TGTGCCAGCAGCCAAAAATTCGGCAGGGAAGAGACCCAGTACTTC

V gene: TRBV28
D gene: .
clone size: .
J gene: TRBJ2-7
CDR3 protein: CASSTPGKTYEQYF
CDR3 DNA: TGTGCCAGCAGTACGCCCGGGAAGACCTACGAGCAGTACTTC

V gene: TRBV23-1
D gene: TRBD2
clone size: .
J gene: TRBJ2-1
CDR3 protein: CASSLPVWAGDGEQFF
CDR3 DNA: TGCGCCAGCAGTCTCCCGGTTTGGGCGGGAGACGGTGAGCAGTTCTTC

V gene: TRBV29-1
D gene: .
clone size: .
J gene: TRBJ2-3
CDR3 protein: CSVEVWPDTSTDTQYF
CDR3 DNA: TGCAGCGTTGAAGTTTGGCCAGATACTAGCACAGATACGCAGTATTTT

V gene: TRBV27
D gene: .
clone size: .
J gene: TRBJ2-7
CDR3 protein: CASSPNGRGFFDEQYF
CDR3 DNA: TGTGCCAGCAGTCCTAACGGGAGAGGTTTTTTCGACGAGCAGTACTTC

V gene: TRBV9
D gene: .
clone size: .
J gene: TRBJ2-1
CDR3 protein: CASRGDGKQFF
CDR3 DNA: TGTGCCAGCAGGGGAGATGGAAAGCAGTTCTTC

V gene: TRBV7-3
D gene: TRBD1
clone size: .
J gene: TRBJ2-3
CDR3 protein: CASSPYLRDREEVTDTQYF
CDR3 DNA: TGTGCCAGCAGCCCATACCTCCGGGACAGGGAGGAGGTCACAGATACGCAGTATTTT

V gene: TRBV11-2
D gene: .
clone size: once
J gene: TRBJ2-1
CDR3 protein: CASSFLRVEQFF
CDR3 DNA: TGTGCCAGCAGCTTTCTCCGTGTTGAGCAGTTCTTC

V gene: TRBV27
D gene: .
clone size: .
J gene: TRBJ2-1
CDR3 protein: CASSFGGSSYNEQFF
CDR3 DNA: TGTGCCAGCAGTTTCGGCGGTAGCTCCTACAATGAGCAGTTCTTC

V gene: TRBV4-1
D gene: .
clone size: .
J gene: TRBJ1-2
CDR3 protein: CASSQVPSDGYTF
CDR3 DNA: TGCGCCAGCAGCCAAGTACCATCGGATGGCTACACCTTC